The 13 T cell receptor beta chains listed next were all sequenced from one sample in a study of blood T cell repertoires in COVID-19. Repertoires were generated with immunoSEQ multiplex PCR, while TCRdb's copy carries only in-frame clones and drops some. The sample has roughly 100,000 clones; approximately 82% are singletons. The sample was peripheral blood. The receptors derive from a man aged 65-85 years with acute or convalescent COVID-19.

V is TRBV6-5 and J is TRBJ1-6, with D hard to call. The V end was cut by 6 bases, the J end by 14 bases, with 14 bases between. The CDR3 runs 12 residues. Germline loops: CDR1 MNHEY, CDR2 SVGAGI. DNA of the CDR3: TGTGCCAGCAGCTCCGAACATTCCTCCCTCCACTTT. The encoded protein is CASSSEHSSLHF.

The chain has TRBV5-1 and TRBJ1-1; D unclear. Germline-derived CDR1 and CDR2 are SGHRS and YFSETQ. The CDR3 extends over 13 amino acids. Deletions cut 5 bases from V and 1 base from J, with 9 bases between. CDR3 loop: CASRQQTNTEAFF. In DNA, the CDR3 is TGCGCCAGCAGGCAACAGACGAACACTGAAGCTTTCTTT.

The CDR3 sequence: CASSRSGAANEKLFF. CDR3 DNA sequence: TGCGCCAGCAGTCGCAGTGGGGCAGCTAATGAAAAACTGTTTTTT. V is TRBV4-1 and J is TRBJ1-4; TRBD1 is a possible D gene (5 bases). The germline CDR1 and CDR2 sequences are MGHRA and YSYEKL. The CDR3 spans 15 residues. V was pared by 6 bases and J by 3 bases, with 14 bases between.

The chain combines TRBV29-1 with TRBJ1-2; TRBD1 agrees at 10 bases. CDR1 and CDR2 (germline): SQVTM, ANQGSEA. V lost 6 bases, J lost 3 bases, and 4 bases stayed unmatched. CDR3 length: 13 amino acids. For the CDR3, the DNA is TGCAGCGTCGGGACAGGGGAGGACTATGGCTACACCTTC. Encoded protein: CSVGTGEDYGYTF.

For the CDR3, the DNA is TGTGCCAGCAGCTATAACCCGGGACAGGCGTCGAATCAGCCCCAGCATTTT. This codes for CASSYNPGQASNQPQHF. The V gene is TRBV7-8, the J gene TRBJ1-5; 8 nucleotides match TRBD1. J lost 4 bases, V lost 4 bases, and 12 bases had no gene match. The CDR3 has 17 residues. Per germline, CDR1 SGHVS and CDR2 FQNEAQ.

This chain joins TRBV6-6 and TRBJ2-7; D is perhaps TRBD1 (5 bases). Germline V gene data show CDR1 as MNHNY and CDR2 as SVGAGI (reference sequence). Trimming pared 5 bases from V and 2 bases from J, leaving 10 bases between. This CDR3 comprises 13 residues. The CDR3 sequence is CASSPTTAYEQYF. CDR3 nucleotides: TGTGCCAGCAGTCCAACGACAGCCTACGAGCAGTACTTC.

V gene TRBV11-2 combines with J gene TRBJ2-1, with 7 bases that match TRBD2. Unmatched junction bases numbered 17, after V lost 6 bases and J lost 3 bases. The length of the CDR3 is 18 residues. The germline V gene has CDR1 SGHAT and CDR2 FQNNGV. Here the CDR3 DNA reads TGTGCCAGCAGGCACTCCGGGACTACCATCCGAAGCTACAATGAGCAGTTCTTC. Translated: CASRHSGTTIRSYNEQFF.

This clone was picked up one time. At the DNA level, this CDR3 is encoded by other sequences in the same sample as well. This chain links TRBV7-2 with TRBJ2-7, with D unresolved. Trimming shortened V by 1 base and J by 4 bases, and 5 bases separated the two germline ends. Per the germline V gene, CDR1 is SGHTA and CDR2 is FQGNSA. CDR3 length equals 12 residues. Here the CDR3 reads CASSLVRYEQYF. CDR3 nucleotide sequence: TGTGCCAGCAGCTTAGTCCGTTACGAGCAGTACTTC.

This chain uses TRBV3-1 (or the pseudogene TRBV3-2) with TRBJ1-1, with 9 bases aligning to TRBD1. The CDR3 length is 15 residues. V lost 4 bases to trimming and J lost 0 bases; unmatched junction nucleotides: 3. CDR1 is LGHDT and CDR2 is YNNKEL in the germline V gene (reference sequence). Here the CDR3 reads CASSPRQGVNTEAFF. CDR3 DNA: TGTGCCAGCAGCCCGAGACAGGGGGTGAACACTGAAGCTTTCTTT.

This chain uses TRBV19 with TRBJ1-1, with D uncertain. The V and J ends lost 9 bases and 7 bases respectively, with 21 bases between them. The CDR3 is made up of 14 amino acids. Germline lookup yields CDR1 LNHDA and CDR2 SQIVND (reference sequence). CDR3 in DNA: TGTGCCAGCGGTTTCGGGAGGGTGCCCCTTGAAGCTTTCTTT. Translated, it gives CASGFGRVPLEAFF.

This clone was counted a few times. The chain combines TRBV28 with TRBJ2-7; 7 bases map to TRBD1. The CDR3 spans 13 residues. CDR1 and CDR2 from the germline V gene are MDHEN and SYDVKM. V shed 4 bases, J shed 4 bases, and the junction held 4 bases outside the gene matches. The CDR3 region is CASSSGDRYEQYF. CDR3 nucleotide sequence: TGTGCCAGCAGTTCCGGGGACAGATACGAGCAGTACTTC.

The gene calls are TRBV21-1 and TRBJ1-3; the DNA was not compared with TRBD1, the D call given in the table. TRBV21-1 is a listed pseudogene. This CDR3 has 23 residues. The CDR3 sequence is CAGQPEPPLSRGEGAEPGNTIYF. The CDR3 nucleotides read TGTGCCGGGCAACCCGAACCACCATTATCCAGGGGTGAGGGGGCAGAGCCTGGAAACACCATATATTTT.

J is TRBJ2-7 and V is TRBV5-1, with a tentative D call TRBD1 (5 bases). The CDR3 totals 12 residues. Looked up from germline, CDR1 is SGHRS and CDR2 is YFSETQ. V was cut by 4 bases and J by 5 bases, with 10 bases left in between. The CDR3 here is CASSMTEDEQYF. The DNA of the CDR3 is TGCGCCAGCAGCATGACAGAGGACGAGCAGTACTTC.